This TCR beta chain was sequenced in a study of Ad26.COV2.S vaccination and SARS-CoV-2 variants. General study results and limits: Post-vaccination spike-specific CD8+ and CD4+ T cell responses reportedly had substantial breadth.

Method: immunoSEQ multiplex PCR; TCRdb's copy keeps in-frame clones and lacks some. The sample has over 400,000 clones, 92% seen once. CDR3 length equals 15 residues. The germline gives CDR1 MNHEY, CDR2 SVGEGT. V lost 2 bases and J 1 base, leaving 9 bases between the germline ends. Documented treatment: some 19 received Ad26.COV2.S at low or high dose, single or two shots; roughly 5 received placebo; per-sample allocation not given. Sampling was done on day 63 after the first vaccine or placebo injection. A note on this clone: The antigen is unknown.

The input for sequencing was peripheral blood, taken in a trial of Ad26.COV2.S vaccine versus placebo. The chain recombines TRBV6-2 or TRBV6-3 with TRBJ1-3, with D unclear. This receptor was taken from a person aged 18-60 years who received the Ad26.COV2.S COVID-19 vaccine or a placebo. The CDR3 protein is CASSYNSVSGNTIYF. Here the CDR3 DNA reads TGTGCCAGCAGTTACAACAGCGTTTCTGGAAACACCATATATTTT.